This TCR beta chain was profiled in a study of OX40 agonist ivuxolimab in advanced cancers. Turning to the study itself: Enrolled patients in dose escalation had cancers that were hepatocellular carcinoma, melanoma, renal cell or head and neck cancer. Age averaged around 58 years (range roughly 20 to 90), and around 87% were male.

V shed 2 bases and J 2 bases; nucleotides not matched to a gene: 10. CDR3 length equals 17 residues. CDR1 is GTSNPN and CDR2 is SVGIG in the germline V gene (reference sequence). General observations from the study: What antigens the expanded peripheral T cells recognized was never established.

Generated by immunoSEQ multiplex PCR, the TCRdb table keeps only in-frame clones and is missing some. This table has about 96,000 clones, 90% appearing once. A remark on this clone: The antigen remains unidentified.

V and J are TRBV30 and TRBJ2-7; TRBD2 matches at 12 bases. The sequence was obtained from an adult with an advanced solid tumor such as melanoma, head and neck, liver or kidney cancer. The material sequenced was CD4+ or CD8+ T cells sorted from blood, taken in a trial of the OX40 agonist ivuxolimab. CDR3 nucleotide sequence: TGTGCCTGGAGTCCCCGGACTAGCGGGAAAACCCCCTACGAGCAGTACTTC. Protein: CAWSPRTSGKTPYEQYF. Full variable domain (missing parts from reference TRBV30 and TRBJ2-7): SQTIHQWPATLVQPVGSPLSLECTVEGTSNPNLYWYRQAAGRGLQLLFYSVGIGQISSEVPQNLSASRPQDRQFILSSKKLLLSDSGFYLCAWSPRTSGKTPYEQYFGPGTRLTVT.